This TCR beta chain was sequenced during a study of Ad26.COV2.S vaccination and SARS-CoV-2 variants. Study-level background: The donor was enrolled in the Ad26.COV2.S arm of the COV1001 trial. In the study, Ad26.COV2.S was injected intramuscularly once, or twice 56 days apart.

Study-wide findings and caveats: Responses of spike-specific T cells (both CD8+ and CD4+) reportedly showed substantial breadth after vaccination.

With regard to this clone: Its antigen is as yet unknown.

Specified treatment: around 19 received Ad26.COV2.S at low or high dose, single or two shots; about 5 received placebo; per-sample allocation not given. Material that was analyzed had been drawn on day 63 after the first vaccine or placebo injection. A Boston donor was an adult aged 18-55 years. Using immunoSEQ multiplex PCR, the repertoire was profiled, and TCRdb retains in-frame clones only, with some absent. The sample comprises 400,000 to 500,000 clones, 89% of which are singletons, and about 2.5% rests with the top ten. Germline V CDR1 and CDR2: SSHAT, FNYEAQ (reference sequence). V was shortened by 5 bases and J by 10 bases, with 21 bases between the two germline ends. The CDR3 sequence is 15 residues long.

The input for sequencing was peripheral blood, taken in a trial of Ad26.COV2.S vaccine versus placebo. This rearrangement joins TRBV7-7 to TRBJ2-1, with D perhaps being TRBD1 or TRBD2 (5 bases each). This TCR derives from a person between 18 and 59 years old who received the Ad26.COV2.S COVID-19 vaccine or a placebo. The CDR3 DNA reads TGTGCCAGCAGCCAGCCGGGACGGGGATTCGAGGAGCAGTTCTTC. As protein: CASSQPGRGFEEQFF.